This is a list of T cell receptor beta chains from one sample in a study of CD8 T cells in Susac syndrome. Via MiXCR, TCRdb re-called the immunoSEQ multiplex PCR reads, giving one row per CDR3 protein. The sample lists more than 150,000 distinct CDR3 sequences; roughly 96% were seen once. Sequenced sample: CD4+ T cells from PBMCs. Receptors originate from a human donor with Susac syndrome. CDR3s include the opening cysteine and the closing phenylalanine or tryptophan. The order of the fields is J gene, D gene, clone size, V gene, CDR3 protein, CDR3 DNA. A D gene is named only where the DNA matches it firmly. The size field is filled for only some rows; it gives once, few, many or a size class.

J: TRBJ2-5
D: TRBD1
size: few
V: TRBV12-3/TRBV12-4
CDR3: CASSYRGGETQYF
DNA: TGTGCCAGCAGTTACAGGGGCGGGGAGACCCAGTACTTC

J: TRBJ2-7
D: .
size: once
V: TRBV27
CDR3: CASSYDRGREQYF
DNA: TGTGCCAGCAGTTACGACAGAGGGCGGGAGCAGTACTTC

J: TRBJ1-2
D: .
size: once
V: TRBV20-1
CDR3: CSARAGDLYGYTF
DNA: TGCAGTGCTCGCGCAGGGGATCTCTATGGCTACACCTTC

J: TRBJ2-5
D: .
size: few
V: TRBV29-1
CDR3: CSAPLGETQYF
DNA: TGCAGTGCTCCCCTCGGGGAGACCCAGTACTTC

J: TRBJ2-7
D: TRBD1
size: .
V: TRBV9
CDR3: CASSVGVRDRDEQYF
DNA: TGTGCCAGCAGCGTAGGGGTCCGGGACAGGGACGAGCAGTACTTC

J: TRBJ2-7
D: TRBD1
size: .
V: TRBV7-9
CDR3: CASSSQGALTYEQYF
DNA: TGTGCCAGCAGCAGCCAGGGGGCGCTTACCTACGAGCAGTACTTC

J: TRBJ1-1
D: .
size: .
V: TRBV18
CDR3: CASSPQRVEAFF
DNA: TGTGCCAGCTCACCACAGAGGGTTGAAGCTTTCTTT

J: TRBJ2-7
D: TRBD1
size: .
V: TRBV7-2
CDR3: CASSPDRVLSYEQYF
DNA: TGTGCCAGCAGCCCGGACAGGGTCCTCTCCTACGAGCAGTACTTC

J: TRBJ2-1
D: .
size: .
V: TRBV3-1
CDR3: CASSQVVGFAYNEQFF
DNA: TGTGCCAGCAGCCAAGTGGTGGGCTTTGCCTACAATGAGCAGTTCTTC

J: TRBJ1-1
D: TRBD1
size: .
V: TRBV20-1
CDR3: CSAQDRGGANTEAFF
DNA: TGCAGTGCCCAAGACAGGGGCGGCGCGAACACTGAAGCTTTCTTT

J: TRBJ1-1
D: .
size: once
V: TRBV5-1
CDR3: CASSLAGVGGEAFF
DNA: TGCGCCAGCAGCTTGGCTGGGGTGGGGGGTGAAGCTTTCTTT